The 23 T cell receptor beta chains presented below share a single source sample, sequenced in a study of cytomegalovirus exposure and HLA in healthy donors. PCR amplification relied on 60 Vbeta primers (plus 13 Jbeta primers). TCRdb's copy holds only in-frame clones and misses some; the assay was immunoSEQ multiplex PCR. The table records roughly 100,000 clones, around 80% of them present only once. Sequenced material: PBMCs. These TCRs come from a man in his forties in good health and CMV-seropositive.

This chain uses TRBV28 with TRBJ2-2; D uncertain. The CDR3 contains 13 residues. Germline assignment: CDR1 MDHEN and CDR2 SYDVKM. Trimming took off 8 bases at V and 3 bases at J, with 10 bases between the two ends. The DNA of the CDR3 is TGTGCCAGCTGCCGGTTAGACACCGGGGAGCTGTTTTTT. It translates to CASCRLDTGELFF.

This chain connects TRBV6-1 to TRBJ1-4; D is unclear. Per the germline V gene, CDR1 is MNHNS and CDR2 is SASEGT. Trimming removed 1 base at V and 8 bases at J, with 11 bases between. The CDR3 runs 14 residues. Here the CDR3 reads CASSEVYRGEKLFF. The CDR3 nucleotides are TGTGCCAGCAGTGAAGTCTACCGCGGAGAAAAACTGTTTTTT.

The chain couples TRBV19 to TRBJ1-2; D is ambiguous. The CDR3 loop spans 13 amino acids. Germline loops: CDR1 LNHDA, CDR2 SQIVND (reference sequence). Trimming removed 3 bases from V and 7 bases from J, with 12 bases in between. CDR3 loop: CASSIRGLGGYTF. The CDR3 DNA reads TGTGCCAGTAGTATCCGGGGATTAGGTGGCTACACCTTC.

The chain links TRBV2 to TRBJ1-5, with D possibly being TRBD1 (5 bases). V was pared by 1 base and J by 1 base, with 8 bases between. CDR3 length equals 15 residues. CDR1 is SNHLY, CDR2 FYNNEI, per germline. For the CDR3, the DNA is TGTGCCAGCAGTGAAGAATGGGGCAGCAATCAGCCCCAGCATTTT. It is translated as CASSEEWGSNQPQHF.

The gene calls are TRBV15 and TRBJ2-5; the match to TRBD2 covers 8 bases. The CDR3 has 21 amino acids. Germline lookup yields CDR1 LNHNV and CDR2 YYDKDF (reference sequence). With 0 bases clipped from V and 5 bases from J, the junction kept 23 bases outside the gene matches. The CDR3 DNA is TGTGCCACCAGCAGAGATCGGTTTGTGGCGGGGGGCTTCACGCCCCACGAGACCCAGTACTTC. Translated: CATSRDRFVAGGFTPHETQYF.

This clone was counted between two and nine times. V and J are TRBV11-3 and TRBJ2-1; 7 bases match TRBD2. The V gene's germline CDR1 is SGHNT and CDR2 YENEEA. There are 15 residues in the CDR3. V lost 2 bases and J lost 4; bases outside the gene matches: 5. CDR3 sequence: CASSLRLADYNEQFF. The CDR3 bases are TGTGCCAGCAGCTTAAGGCTAGCGGATTACAATGAGCAGTTCTTC.

The J gene is TRBJ2-7, the V gene TRBV18, with D maybe TRBD1 (5 bases). The CDR3 sequence is 13 residues long. V was shortened by 3 bases and J by 3 bases, with 9 bases between the two germline ends. CDR1 and CDR2 (germline): KGHSH, LQKENI. This CDR3 is CASSPGANYEQYF. DNA for the CDR3: TGTGCCAGCTCACCTGGGGCAAACTACGAGCAGTACTTC.

V usage is TRBV18 and J usage is TRBJ2-7, with D perhaps matching TRBD1 (5 bases). Germline CDR1 KGHSH, CDR2 LQKENI. The CDR3 loop spans 12 amino acids. V was shortened by 4 bases and J by 3 bases, with 7 bases between the two germline ends. Here the CDR3 DNA reads TGTGCCAGCTCACTCGACAGCTACGAGCAGTACTTC. Residues: CASSLDSYEQYF.

DNA of the CDR3: TGTGCCAGCTCCGGGACTAGCTGGTATGAGCAGTTCTTC. It is translated as CASSGTSWYEQFF. The V call is TRBV2, the J call TRBJ2-1; TRBD2 agrees at 9 bases. This CDR3 spans 13 amino acids. Germline values: CDR1 SNHLY, CDR2 FYNNEI. V shed 8 bases, J shed 8 bases, and the junction held 7 bases outside the gene matches. Full variable domain (remainder filled in from reference TRBV2 and TRBJ2-1): EPEVTQTPSHQVTQMGQEVILRCVPISNHLYFYWYRQILGQKVEFLVSFYNNEISEKSEIFDDQFSVERPDGSNFTLKIRSTKLEDSAMYFCASSGTSWYEQFFGPGTRLTVL.

J is TRBJ2-1 and V is TRBV27; D call uncertain. CDR1 and CDR2 from the germline V gene are MNHEY and SMNVEV (reference sequence). The CDR3 length is 16 residues. Trimming shortened V by 1 base and J by 4 bases, and 14 bases separated the two germline ends. Written as DNA, the CDR3 is TGTGCCAGCAGTTTATGGGCGTCCTCATTTTACAATGAGCAGTTCTTC. It is translated as CASSLWASSFYNEQFF.

J is TRBJ2-2 and V is TRBV5-6; D may be TRBD2 (5 bases). Germline values: CDR1 SGHDT, CDR2 YYEEEE. This CDR3 is 16 amino acids long. Trimming shortened V by 1 base and J by 5 bases, and 15 bases separated the two germline ends. DNA of the CDR3: TGTGCCAGCAGCTTGCTTGGCGGGTTCGGGACCGGGGAGCTGTTTTTT. Protein: CASSLLGGFGTGELFF.

V usage is TRBV7-3 and J usage is TRBJ2-1, with TRBD2 as a possible D gene (5 bases). Trimming cost V 0 bases and J 6 bases, with 9 bases left between them. Germline V lookup: CDR1 SGHTA, CDR2 FQGTGA. The CDR3 is made up of 14 amino acids. In DNA form, the CDR3 reads TGTGCCAGCAGCTTAACATCCAGCGGCAATGAGCAGTTCTTC. Its translation is CASSLTSSGNEQFF.

This clone qualifies as medium-sized. The chain uses TRBV27 and TRBJ2-1, with TRBD1 matching 7 bases. Trimming removed 7 bases from V and 5 bases from J; junction bases left unmatched: 11. The CDR3 runs to 15 residues. Germline CDR1 is MNHEY and CDR2 is SMNVEV (reference sequence). CDR3 nucleotides: TGTGCCAGCACCGTCGACGGACAGGTGAACAATGAGCAGTTCTTC. Amino acids: CASTVDGQVNNEQFF.

The chain joins TRBV15 to TRBJ1-4; TRBD1 might be the D (5 bases). Trimming removed 5 bases at V and 8 bases at J, with 12 bases between. This CDR3 has 13 amino acids. Germline values: CDR1 LNHNV, CDR2 YYDKDF (reference sequence). The CDR3 DNA reads as TGTGCCACCAGCGGCGGGGCAAACGAAAAACTGTTTTTT. Its translation: CATSGGANEKLFF.

This rearrangement joins TRBV11-2 to TRBJ2-7; 10 bases are shared with TRBD1. The junction had 8 bases not matched to a gene; V was cut back by 5 bases and J by 4 bases. The germline V gene has CDR1 SGHAT and CDR2 FQNNGV. The CDR3 loop spans 15 amino acids. CDR3 DNA sequence: TGTGCCAGCAGCCCTTATAGGGACAGGGGTTACGAGCAGTACTTC. It specifies CASSPYRDRGYEQYF.

The DNA of the CDR3 is TGTGCCAGCAGACGCGGGGGTTTGCGCAATCAGCCCCAGCATTTT. Its translation is CASRRGGLRNQPQHF. This rearrangement joins TRBV28 to TRBJ1-5; D may be TRBD1 (5 bases). V was pared by 6 bases and J by 2 bases, with 14 bases between. This CDR3 comprises 15 residues. The germline V gene has CDR1 MDHEN and CDR2 SYDVKM.

In its sample, this clone was seen once. The chain employs TRBV5-1 and TRBJ1-1, with D perhaps matching TRBD1 (6 bases). Trimming took off 0 bases at V and 1 base at J, with 10 bases between the two ends. The CDR3 is made up of 15 amino acids. Germline values: CDR1 SGHRS, CDR2 YFSETQ. The CDR3 protein is CASSLVTGPNTEAFF. The DNA for the CDR3 is TGCGCCAGCAGCTTGGTGACAGGCCCGAACACTGAAGCTTTCTTT.

The chain combines TRBV27 with TRBJ2-7, with D perhaps TRBD2 (6 bases). The V end lost 5 bases, the J end lost 3 bases, and 11 bases lay between the germline ends. The germline V gene encodes CDR1 MNHEY and CDR2 SMNVEV (reference sequence). This CDR3 contains 13 residues. The DNA for the CDR3 is TGTGCCAGCAGTCAGAGTAGCGGCTACGAGCAGTACTTC. It is translated as CASSQSSGYEQYF.

J is TRBJ2-2 and V is TRBV25-1; 8 bases map to TRBD2. Germline loops: CDR1 MGHDK, CDR2 SYGVNS. V shed 6 bases and J 4 bases; nucleotides not matched to a gene: 1. This CDR3 contains 13 residues. CDR3 DNA sequence: TGTGCCAGCAGACTAGCGGCCACCGGGGAGCTGTTTTTT. It yields the protein CASRLAATGELFF.

This chain connects TRBV11-2 to TRBJ2-7, with 10 bases fitting TRBD1. V lost 8 bases and J lost 4; bases outside the gene matches: 5. The germline V gene encodes CDR1 SGHAT and CDR2 FQNNGV. The CDR3 covers 13 residues. This CDR3 reads CASRDRGPYEQYF. Here the CDR3 DNA reads TGTGCCAGCCGAGACAGGGGGCCATACGAGCAGTACTTC.

This rearrangement joins TRBV10-1 to TRBJ2-3; 7 positions agree with TRBD2. The CDR3 totals 15 residues. After removal of 3 bases from V and 4 bases from J, the junction contained 7 bases not matched to a gene. The V gene's germline CDR1 is WNHNN and CDR2 SYGVQD (reference sequence). The CDR3 coding sequence is TGCGCCAGCAGTGATCGGAGCGGGACGTCAGATACGCAGTATTTT. Amino acids: CASSDRSGTSDTQYF.

The chain recombines TRBV6-5 with TRBJ2-7, with D possibly TRBD1 on 6 matching bases. In germline, CDR1 is MNHEY, CDR2 SVGAGI. Deletions cut 7 bases from V and 2 bases from J, with 15 bases between. This CDR3 is built from 14 residues. The CDR3 nucleotides are TGTGCCAGCAAGTCCCAGCAGGGGCCCTACGAGCAGTACTTC. It encodes CASKSQQGPYEQYF.

This clone was detected a few times. This rearrangement joins TRBV7-9 to TRBJ1-2; D may be TRBD1 (5 bases). Germline V gene lookup returns CDR1 SEHNR and CDR2 FQNEAQ (reference sequence). V was pared by 4 bases and J by 4 bases, with 16 bases between. The CDR3 sequence is 15 residues long. The CDR3 region is CASSSPLGQVYGYTF. The CDR3 DNA is TGTGCCAGCAGCTCTCCGTTGGGGCAGGTCTATGGCTACACCTTC.